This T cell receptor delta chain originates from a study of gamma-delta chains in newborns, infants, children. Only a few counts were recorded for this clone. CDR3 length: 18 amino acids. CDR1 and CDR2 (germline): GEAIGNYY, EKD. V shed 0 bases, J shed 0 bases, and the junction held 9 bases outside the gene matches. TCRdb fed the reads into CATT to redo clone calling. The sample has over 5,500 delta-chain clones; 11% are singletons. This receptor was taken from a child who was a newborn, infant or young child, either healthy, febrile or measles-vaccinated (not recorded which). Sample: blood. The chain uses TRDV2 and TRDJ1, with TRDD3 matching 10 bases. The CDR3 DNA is TGTGCCTGTGACACCCTCCTAGGGGGGGATACGTACACCGATAAACTCATCTTT. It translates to CACDTLLGGDTYTDKLIF.